One sample yielded the 25 T cell receptor beta chains listed below, sequenced in a study of blood T cells in healthy people across ages. Combining a sample-barcoded 5' primer with a J-beta primer mix, a second PCR ran for about 7 to 11 cycles. TCRdb recomputed calls from the 5' RACE reads with MiXCR, one row per CDR3 protein. This sample has about 290,000 distinct CDR3 sequences, with roughly 26% found just once. Sequencing was performed on blood. The receptors shown here come from a woman between 65 and 79 years old in good health.

This clonotype was recorded a few times. This sequence joins TRBV12-3 or TRBV12-4 and TRBJ2-1, with unresolved D. The J call is uncertain, as TRBJ2-7 better fits the DNA end. This CDR3 region has 15 residues. CDR3 DNA sequence: TGTGCCAGCAGTTTGAGACCTTTAGGCATCCGCGAGCAGTACTTC. The encoded protein is CASSLRPLGIREQYF.

The genes are TRBV20-1 and TRBJ2-1, with D perhaps matching TRBD2 (5 bases). The last part of the DNA fits TRBJ2-7 better; the J call may be wrong. CDR1 and CDR2 from the germline V gene are DFQATT and SNEGSKA (reference sequence). This CDR3 is 13 amino acids long. CDR3 sequence: CSATAAGPYEQYF. The CDR3 DNA is TGCAGTGCTACGGCGGCGGGCCCCTACGAGCAGTACTTC.

The V and J genes are TRBV4-3 and TRBJ2-7, with a possible D match to TRBD1 (5 bases). CDR3 length: 15 amino acids. Trimming removed 3 bases at V and 0 bases at J, with 12 bases between. Per the germline V gene, CDR1 is LGHNA and CDR2 is YSLEER. DNA of the CDR3: TGCGCCAGCAGCCAGGAAGGGGCCAGCTCCTACGAGCAGTACTTC. It encodes CASSQEGASSYEQYF.

V gene TRBV28 combines with J gene TRBJ2-7; tentatively, D is TRBD1 (8 bases). Germline CDR1 and CDR2: MDHEN and SYDVKM. V was pared by 7 bases and J by 3 bases, with 16 bases between. The CDR3 has 14 amino acids. CDR3 coding DNA: TGTGCCAGCACCCCGACAGGGGAGGGCTACGAGCAGTACTTC. Translation: CASTPTGEGYEQYF. Filled out from reference TRBV28 and TRBJ2-7, the complete variable domain reads DVKVTQSSRYLVKRTGEKVFLECVQDMDHENMFWYRQDPGLGLRLIYFSYDVKMKEKGDIPEGYSVSREKKERFSLILESASTNQTSMYLCASTPTGEGYEQYFGPGTRLTVT.

CDR3 DNA: TGTGCCAGCAGTGGCGGGAAAGCCTACGAGCAGTACTTC. Translated: CASSGGKAYEQYF. V is TRBV7-8 and J is TRBJ2-7; a weak D match, TRBD2 (6 bases). The V gene's germline CDR1 is SGHVS and CDR2 FQNEAQ. Trimming stripped 6 bases from V and 2 bases from J, with 11 bases between. The CDR3 sequence is 13 residues long. The whole variable domain, remainder taken from reference TRBV7-8 and TRBJ2-7, is GAGVSQSPRYKVAKRGQDVALRCDPISGHVSLFWYQQALGQGPEFLTYFQNEAQLDKSGLPSDRFFAERPEGSVSTLKIQRTQQEDSAVYLCASSGGKAYEQYFGPGTRLTVT.

This clonotype has just a few counts. In nucleotides, the CDR3 is TGTGCCAGCAGCCAAGGAGACGGCCTGAACAATGAGCAGTTCTTC. This sequence encodes CASSQGDGLNNEQFF. V gene TRBV4-2 combines with J gene TRBJ2-5; D ambiguous. The J call may be faulty, since TRBJ2-1 better matches the DNA end. Germline CDR1 is LGHNA and CDR2 is YNFKEQ. The CDR3 runs to 15 residues.

The table lists this clonotype with a few counts. The chain carries TRBV20-1 and TRBJ2-7; no firm D call. The germline V gene has CDR1 DFQATT and CDR2 SNEGSKA (reference sequence). The CDR3 has 12 residues. With 6 bases removed from V and 3 bases from J, the gap between germline ends came to 12 bases. The CDR3 bases are TGCAGTGCCACCGACACTAACTACGAGCAGTACTTC. Translated: CSATDTNYEQYF.

V gene TRBV28 combines with J gene TRBJ2-4; no clear D gene. V lost 2 bases and J lost 0, with 17 bases in between. Germline assignment: CDR1 MDHEN and CDR2 SYDVKM. The CDR3 extends over 18 amino acids. The CDR3 DNA follows: TGTGCCAGCAGTTTAAGCCCCGTCAGAACGCTAGCCAAAAACATTCAGTACTTC. It is translated as CASSLSPVRTLAKNIQYF.

The rearrangement uses TRBV15 and TRBJ1-5; D call uncertain. There are 13 residues in the CDR3. Trimming cost V 8 bases and J 0 bases, with 8 bases left between them. Germline values: CDR1 LNHNV, CDR2 YYDKDF (reference sequence). The CDR3 DNA reads TGTGCCACCGCCGACCTTAGCAATCAGCCCCAGCATTTT. The encoded protein is CATADLSNQPQHF.

This clonotype was counted at least ten times. The rearrangement uses TRBV15 and TRBJ2-1; 9 bases align to TRBD2. V was pared by 0 bases and J by 4 bases, with 10 bases of the junction left unmatched. CDR3 length equals 18 residues. Germline CDR1 LNHNV, CDR2 YYDKDF (reference sequence). The CDR3 bases are TGTGCCACCAGCAGAGATCCCCCGACTAGCGGACTATACAATGAGCAGTTCTTC. It translates to CATSRDPPTSGLYNEQFF.

A few counts support this clonotype. CDR3 in DNA: TGTGCCAGCAGCTTAGGTGACCGGTCTAATGAAAAACTGTTTTTT. It is translated as CASSLGDRSNEKLFF. The V and J genes are TRBV7-9 and TRBJ1-4; D uncertain. The CDR3 has 15 amino acids. Trimming shortened V by 1 base and J by 3 bases, and 9 bases separated the two germline ends. CDR1 and CDR2 from the germline V gene are SEHNR and FQNEAQ (reference sequence).

In this sample, this clonotype turned up a few times. The chain recombines TRBV7-2 with TRBJ1-3; D ambiguous. Trimming left V 0 bases short and J 5 bases short, with 8 bases between. Germline V gene sequence: CDR1 SGHTA, CDR2 FQGNSA. The CDR3 totals 14 residues. The CDR3 region is CASSLAPARNTIYF. CDR3 DNA: TGTGCCAGCAGCTTAGCGCCAGCCCGAAACACCATATATTTT.

The V call is TRBV20-1, the J call TRBJ2-5, with D tentatively TRBD2 (6 bases). The CDR3 loop spans 10 amino acids. The V and J ends lost 6 bases and 5 bases respectively, with 7 bases between them. Per germline, CDR1 DFQATT and CDR2 SNEGSKA (reference sequence). This chain's CDR3 is CSAAGETQYF. Written as DNA, the CDR3 is TGCAGTGCCGCGGGGGAGACCCAGTACTTC.

In this sample, this clonotype turned up a few times. This sequence joins TRBV14 and TRBJ2-5; maybe TRBD2 (5 bases). The V gene's germline CDR1 is SGHDN and CDR2 FVKESK. Trimming pared 4 bases from V and 5 bases from J, leaving 20 bases between. The CDR3 loop spans 16 amino acids. CDR3 sequence reads: CASSRTAVTFRETQYF. In DNA form, the CDR3 reads TGTGCCAGCAGCCGAACAGCGGTTACCTTTCGGGAGACCCAGTACTTC.

This clonotype was seen a few times. The chain couples TRBV6-5 to TRBJ2-1; 7 bases are shared with TRBD2. There are 14 residues in the CDR3. V lost 5 bases and J lost 2; bases outside the gene matches: 3. The germline gives CDR1 MNHEY, CDR2 SVGAGI. CDR3 coding DNA: TGTGCCAGCAGTCCCGGACTAGCCTACAATGAGCAGTTCTTC. As protein: CASSPGLAYNEQFF.

The chain has TRBV25-1 and TRBJ2-5; maybe TRBD1 (6 bases). Germline loops: CDR1 MGHDK, CDR2 SYGVNS. This CDR3 region has 14 residues. V lost 3 bases and J lost 5, with 13 bases in between. CDR3 loop: CASSDYGGQETQYF. DNA for the CDR3: TGTGCCAGCAGTGATTATGGGGGCCAGGAGACCCAGTACTTC.

Turning to this clonotype: The junction shows a germline mismatch at one end, possibly a read error. The rearrangement links TRBV10-3 to TRBJ2-3; either TRBD1 or TRBD2 may supply D (5 bases each). The CDR3 length is 16 residues. Germline CDR1 ENHRY, CDR2 SYGVKD. CDR3 sequence (DNA): TGCGCCAGCAGTGAGTCTGGGGGACCTAGCACAGATACGCAGTATTTT. Protein: CASSESGGPSTDTQYF.

CDR3: CASSFGGRRTEAFF. CDR3 nucleotides: TGCGCCAGCAGCTTTGGGGGGCGAAGGACTGAAGCTTTCTTT. The chain combines TRBV5-1 with TRBJ1-1; TRBD1 is a possible D gene (6 bases). Trimming shortened V by 2 bases and J by 5 bases, and 13 bases separated the two germline ends. CDR3 length: 14 residues. Germline V gives CDR1 SGHRS, CDR2 YFSETQ.

The rearrangement uses TRBV5-1 and TRBJ1-4, with D unresolved. The CDR3 is 16 amino acids. Germline CDR1 SGHRS, CDR2 YFSETQ. Trimming shortened V by 0 bases and J by 0 bases, and 9 bases separated the two germline ends. The CDR3 spells CASSLADFATNEKLFF. The CDR3 DNA sequence: TGCGCCAGCAGCTTGGCTGACTTTGCAACTAATGAAAAACTGTTTTTT.

In this sample, this clonotype turned up a few times. This chain links TRBV6-5 with TRBJ1-2; D is undetermined. The germline gives CDR1 MNHEY, CDR2 SVGAGI. The CDR3 runs to 12 residues. V lost 2 bases to trimming and J lost 6 bases, with 7 bases between them. The CDR3 is CASSYRGDGYTF. In DNA form, the CDR3 reads TGTGCCAGCAGTTACCGTGGGGATGGCTACACCTTC.

The chain recombines TRBV10-3 with TRBJ2-2, with TRBD2 matching over 10 bases. The CDR3 runs to 16 residues. V lost 4 bases, J lost 4 bases, and 6 bases stayed unmatched. CDR1 and CDR2 (germline): ENHRY, SYGVKD. The chain's CDR3 is CAISVTGTSVTGELFF. The CDR3 DNA sequence: TGTGCCATCAGTGTGACCGGGACTAGCGTCACCGGGGAGCTGTTTTTT.

The CDR3 nucleotides read TGCGCCAGCAGCCAGGTCTCACAGGGAAACGAGCAGTACTTC. The encoded protein is CASSQVSQGNEQYF. The V call is TRBV5-1, the J call TRBJ2-1, with D maybe TRBD1 (6 bases). The end of the DNA is better explained by TRBJ2-7, so the J call may be wrong. Germline lookup yields CDR1 SGHRS and CDR2 YFSETQ. The CDR3 is 14 residues long.

This clonotype was observed a handful of times. The rearrangement links TRBV7-2 to TRBJ2-7; 8 bases line up with TRBD1. J was trimmed by 6 bases and V by 5 bases; bases with no gene match: 15. CDR3 size: 16 residues. Germline CDR1 is SGHTA and CDR2 is FQGNSA. CDR3 coding DNA: TGTGCCAGCAGCGAAAACCCGTCGACAGGGGATCGCGAGCAGTACTTC. Amino acid sequence: CASSENPSTGDREQYF. Filled out from reference TRBV7-2 and TRBJ2-7, the complete variable domain reads GAGVSQSPSNKVTEKGKDVELRCDPISGHTALYWYRQSLGQGLEFLIYFQGNSAPDKSGLPSDRFSAERTGGSVSTLTIQRTQQEDSAVYLCASSENPSTGDREQYFGPGTRLTVT.

This clonotype came up a few times. The V gene is TRBV11-2, the J gene TRBJ1-2; D remains ambiguous. With 1 base removed from V and 2 bases from J, the gap between germline ends came to 20 bases. The CDR3 contains 18 residues. Germline V CDR1 and CDR2: SGHAT, FQNNGV. The CDR3 nucleotides are TGTGCCAGCAGCTTAGTCCGCCGTCTCAGCGAATCAAACTATGGCTACACCTTC. Protein: CASSLVRRLSESNYGYTF.

Comment on this clonotype: Relative to the germline gene, one junction end is altered; a read error may explain this. The J gene is TRBJ2-2, the V gene TRBV3-1; D not certain. CDR1 LGHDT and CDR2 YNNKEL come from the germline V gene (reference sequence). This CDR3 region has 11 residues. Here the CDR3 DNA reads TGTGGCAGCAGCCGGACCGGGGAGCTGTTTTTT. Its protein product is CGSSRTGELFF.